This entry concerns a single T cell receptor beta chain. The antigen remains undetermined. The germline CDR1 and CDR2 sequences are SGHDT and YYEEEE. The length of the CDR3 is 13 residues. Carrying UMI labels, the TRB cDNA libraries were prepared through 5' RACE. TCRdb re-called the 5' RACE reads and shows each CDR3 protein once, DNA omitted. The sample's table shows 4,500 to 6,500 distinct CDR3 sequences. These data originate in a study of CXCR3-negative and CXCR3-positive naive CD8 T cells. Study-level findings and limits: Both naive subsets showed comparably high diversity, and memory CD8+ cells showed much lower diversity. Cryopreserved cells partially lost CXCR3 expression, and fresh PBMCs were used in most assays. Surface CD5 looked about the same in the naive subsets, so the authors worked out TCR strength from TRB CDR3 properties. More hydrophobic TRB CDR3s were found in CXCR3-positive naive cells than in CXCR3-negative naive cells.

Every subset of CD8+ T cells was sorted in triplicate at under 350,000 cells each. This sequence originates from a human donor in good health. Some clones in this sample may be carry-over from other donors' samples. The chain couples TRBV5-6 to TRBJ1-1. What was sequenced was naive CXCR3+ CD8+ T cells from blood. As to subset: CD45RO-CCR7+CD27+CD95- naive CD8+ T cells expressing CXCR3 (TNR3+). The chain's CDR3 is CASSLSMNTEAFF.